This T cell receptor beta chain comes out of a study of blood T cell repertoires in COVID-19. Study details: Some COVID-19 samples were acute and others convalescent; all came from the United States, Italy and Spain. The analysed material was cDNA or gDNA that came from T cells, B-cell-depleted T cells, or PBMCs.

Authors' processing steps: Reference gene primer amplification yielded estimated nucleated cell counts. Produced via immunoSEQ multiplex PCR; TCRdb's table is partial and in-frame only. For V, J and clone size, that table is used; D and trimming come from the DNA. The sample consists of under 150,000 clones, 80% of them appearing once. The sequence was obtained from a man aged 55 to 70 with active or convalescent COVID-19. The sample consisted of peripheral blood.

CDR3 bases: TGTGCCAGCAGTTTCAATCTAGCGGGAGAGACCCAGTACTTC. This codes for CASSFNLAGETQYF. The V call is TRBV27, the J call TRBJ2-5, with 8 bases matching TRBD2. J gave up 4 bases and V 3 bases, and 4 bases lay outside the gene matches. Germline V gives CDR1 MNHEY, CDR2 SMNVEV (reference sequence). CDR3 length: 14 residues.